This T cell receptor (beta chain) was sequenced during a study of T cells after yellow fever vaccination. It was through 5'RACE template switching that TCR cDNA was made, with a universal primer site and UMIs added. TCRdb passed the 5' RACE reads through MiXCR, listing each CDR3 protein once. The sample consists of some 150,000 distinct CDR3 sequences, approximately 6.6% of them appearing once. This clonotype was seen ten or more times. Its target is not known. This CDR3 region has 15 residues. CDR1 MNHEY and CDR2 SMNVEV come from the germline V gene (reference sequence). Trimming stripped 3 bases from V and 5 bases from J, with 11 bases between. General observations from the study: Weaker overall, the secondary response nonetheless peaked faster (day 5 versus 15). Few clonotypes appeared in both CD4 and CD8 compartments. Contamination of FACS-sorted repertoires by abundant clonotypes from the bulk population could occur.

V and J are TRBV27 and TRBJ1-6, with D tentatively TRBD1 (5 bases). The sequencing used CD4+ T cells sorted from PBMCs, collected 10 days after the yellow fever booster vaccination. The origin of this receptor is a man aged 25-45 years who received the YFV17D yellow fever vaccine. The CDR3 is CASSFSGMDNSPLHF. CDR3 DNA: TGTGCCAGCAGTTTTTCAGGGATGGATAATTCACCCCTCCACTTT.